One TCR beta chain is described in this entry. The source of the sample is a study of T cell changes during pregnancy in multiple sclerosis. Sequencing used immunoSEQ multiplex PCR; TCRdb keeps in-frame clones, though not all of them. The repertoire holds under 55,000 clones, with approximately 90% as singletons. Germline V gene data show CDR1 as SGHDN and CDR2 as FVKESK. This CDR3 comprises 13 residues. V was shortened by 5 bases and J by 4 bases, with 12 bases between the two germline ends. The chain joins TRBV14 to TRBJ2-7, with a tentative D call TRBD1 (5 bases). The source was CD4+ T cells from peripheral blood mononuclear cells, collected before pregnancy. This clonotype originated in a female donor with multiple sclerosis, enrolled in a pregnancy study. CDR3 bases: TGTGCCAGCAGCGATCGGACACAATACGAGCAGTACTTC. It yields the protein CASSDRTQYEQYF.